This TCR beta chain was found in a study of CD8+ T cells in alopecia areata. This sample's treatment: oral pan-JAK inhibitor, 5-10 mg twice daily. After isolation, RNA underwent reverse transcription to generate cDNA as the sequencing template. Measured with immunoSEQ multiplex PCR; TCRdb has only the in-frame clones, and not every one. The sample has some 110,000 clones, around three fifths seen once. V was pared by 3 bases and J by 3 bases, with 12 bases between. CDR3 length: 13 residues. The germline CDR1 and CDR2 sequences are SQVTM and ANQGSEA. This clone was observed a handful of times. The chain is built from TRBV29-1 and TRBJ2-7, with D unresolved. The TCR comes from a human donor with alopecia areata. This specimen was CD8+ T cells sorted from blood, taken at week 24, from a patient treated with tofacitinib. The CDR3 sequence is CSVEGSPDYEQYF. The CDR3 nucleotides are TGCAGCGTTGAGGGCTCGCCAGACTACGAGCAGTACTTC.